This T cell receptor (beta chain) was sequenced for a study of cytotoxic CD8 clonotypes in ibrutinib-treated CLL. The study's findings and limits: Treatment saw public clonotypes, which were uncommon, either contract or stay stable. T-cell clonality at baseline went above that of age-matched healthy donors and rose and fell with circulating CD8+ T-cell counts.

Comment on this clone: Its antigen is not identified.

Profiling relied on immunoSEQ multiplex PCR, and the TCRdb table lists in-frame clones only, not all of them. Of some 50,000 clones listed, around three fifths are singletons. Trimming at V came to 5 bases and at J to 10 bases, leaving 15 bases not matched to a gene. This CDR3 has 16 amino acids. Germline CDR1 and CDR2: WSHSY and SAAADI. The sample in question was PBMCs, obtained after 24 months of ibrutinib treatment. The V call is TRBV10-2, the J call TRBJ2-1; 9 nucleotides line up with TRBD2. The receptor was isolated from a human donor with chronic lymphocytic leukemia. CDR3 DNA sequence: TGCGCCAGCAGTCCCGAGGGGCGCGGGGGGGCGGGAGAGCAGTTCTTC. Amino acids: CASSPEGRGGAGEQFF.